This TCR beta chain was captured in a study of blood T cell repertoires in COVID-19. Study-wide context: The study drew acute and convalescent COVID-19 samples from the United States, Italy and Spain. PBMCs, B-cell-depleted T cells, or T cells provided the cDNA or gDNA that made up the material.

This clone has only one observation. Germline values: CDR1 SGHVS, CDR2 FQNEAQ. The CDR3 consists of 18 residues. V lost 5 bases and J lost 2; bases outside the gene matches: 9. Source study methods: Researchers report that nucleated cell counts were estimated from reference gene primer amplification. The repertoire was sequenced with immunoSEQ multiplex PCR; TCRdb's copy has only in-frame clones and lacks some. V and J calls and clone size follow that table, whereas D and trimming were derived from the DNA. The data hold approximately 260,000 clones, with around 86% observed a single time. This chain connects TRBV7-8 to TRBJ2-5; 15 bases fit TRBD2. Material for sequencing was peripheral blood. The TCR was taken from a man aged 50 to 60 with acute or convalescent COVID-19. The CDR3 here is CASSPGLAGGHTQETQYF. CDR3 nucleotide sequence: TGTGCCAGCAGCCCAGGACTAGCGGGGGGGCATACGCAAGAGACCCAGTACTTC.